The 17 T cell receptor beta chains below all came from one sample that was sequenced in a study of CD4 T cells in relation to SARS-CoV-2 and coronaviruses. Sequencing used immunoSEQ multiplex PCR; TCRdb keeps in-frame clones, though not all of them. The table records tens of thousands of clones, 94% of them present only once. Before the COVID-19 pandemic, during about 2011-2018, CD4+ T cells were taken from unexposed donors. Input material: naive CD4+ T cells from PBMCs. Subset indicated: naive CD4+ T cells isolated by negative enrichment. The receptor set was obtained from a human donor in good health.

This chain links TRBV9 with TRBJ2-2; maybe TRBD1 (6 bases). Germline V CDR1 and CDR2: SGDLS, YYNGEE. The CDR3 has 15 amino acids. Between the trimmed V and J ends, which lost 0 bases and 5 bases, there was a span of 11 bases. This CDR3 is CASSVVPGETGELFF. Written as DNA, the CDR3 is TGTGCCAGCAGCGTAGTGCCAGGGGAAACCGGGGAGCTGTTTTTT.

The chain joins TRBV4-1 to TRBJ2-7; D perhaps matches TRBD1 (6 bases). V was trimmed by 2 bases and J by 2 bases, leaving 19 bases between them. The germline gives CDR1 MGHRA, CDR2 YSYEKL. The CDR3 sequence is 17 residues long. The CDR3 loop is CASSQSQGYITTYEQYF. The CDR3 DNA is TGCGCCAGCAGCCAATCTCAGGGGTACATAACCACCTACGAGCAGTACTTC.

This chain connects TRBV7-9 to TRBJ2-3; the match to TRBD2 covers 10 bases. The CDR3 contains 15 residues. V gave up 5 bases and J gave up 1 base; unmatched junction bases: 3. CDR1 is SEHNR and CDR2 is FQNEAQ in the germline V gene (reference sequence). CDR3: CASSTGLAGTDTQYF. Here the CDR3 DNA reads TGTGCCAGCAGCACCGGACTAGCGGGCACAGATACGCAGTATTTT.

This clone came up once. The chain couples TRBV19 to TRBJ2-7; 8 nucleotides match TRBD2. CDR1 is LNHDA and CDR2 is SQIVND in the germline V gene (reference sequence). The CDR3 is 15 residues long. After removal of 2 bases from V and 5 bases from J, the junction contained 8 bases not matched to a gene. The CDR3: CASSITSGSMDEQYF. The DNA of the CDR3 is TGTGCCAGTAGTATAACCAGCGGGAGTATGGACGAGCAGTACTTC.

This CDR3 reads CASGDPSGKSPDTQYF. The CDR3 coding sequence is TGTGCTAGTGGCGACCCCAGCGGGAAGAGCCCAGATACGCAGTATTTT. The rearrangement links TRBV12-5 to TRBJ2-3; 7 bases are a match to TRBD2. The CDR3 consists of 16 residues. V dropped 6 bases and J dropped 4; count of bases not matched to a gene: 13. The germline CDR1 and CDR2 sequences are LGHNT and FRNRAP.

The V gene is TRBV5-1, the J gene TRBJ2-1, with 14 positions matching TRBD2. The junction had 10 bases not matched to a gene; V was cut back by 0 bases and J by 5 bases. Germline V lookup: CDR1 SGHRS, CDR2 YFSETQ. The length of the CDR3 is 19 residues. Written as DNA, the CDR3 is TGCGCCAGCAGCTTGGCCCCCGGGACTAGCGGGAGAGTCGACAATGAGCAGTTCTTC. Translating gives CASSLAPGTSGRVDNEQFF.

The chain joins TRBV9 to TRBJ2-2; weak D call: TRBD2 (6 bases). Germline V lookup: CDR1 SGDLS, CDR2 YYNGEE. The germline V and J ends were trimmed by 0 bases and 3 bases, with 9 bases remaining between them. The CDR3 runs 15 residues. The CDR3 bases are TGTGCCAGCAGCGTAGTGGGACTCGACACCGGGGAGCTGTTTTTT. Protein product: CASSVVGLDTGELFF.

This clone occurred a few times. Here the CDR3 DNA reads TGCGCCAGCAGTGGAGCCTCTTCGGGAGAGCAGTACTTC. The encoded protein is CASSGASSGEQYF. The chain recombines TRBV10-2 with TRBJ2-7; the D gene is possibly TRBD2 (5 bases). V lost 4 bases, J lost 7 bases, and 14 bases lay in between. Germline CDR1 WSHSY, CDR2 SAAADI. The CDR3 contains 13 residues.

Remarks on this clone: One end of the junction does not line up with germline, which may come from a read error. J is TRBJ1-1 and V is TRBV7-9, with D unclear. This CDR3 comprises 14 residues. Germline CDR1 SEHNR, CDR2 FQNEAQ (reference sequence). CDR3 loop: CASSLEGLKTEAFF. The CDR3 DNA is TGTGCCAGCAGCTTAGAAGGGTTGAAGACTGAAGCTTTCTTT.

The V gene is TRBV6-5, the J gene TRBJ2-3, with 11 bases fitting TRBD2. V lost 7 bases to trimming and J lost 3 bases; unmatched junction nucleotides: 6. The CDR3 contains 15 residues. CDR1 MNHEY and CDR2 SVGAGI come from the germline V gene. The chain's CDR3 is CASKGLAEATDTQYF. In DNA, the CDR3 is TGTGCCAGCAAGGGACTAGCGGAAGCAACAGATACGCAGTATTTT.

CDR3 residues: CASSFTPNTGELFF. Here the CDR3 DNA reads TGCGCCAGCAGCTTCACACCGAACACCGGGGAGCTGTTTTTT. V usage is TRBV5-1 and J usage is TRBJ2-2, with D hard to call. Germline values: CDR1 SGHRS, CDR2 YFSETQ. CDR3 size: 14 residues. Trimming left V 2 bases short and J 0 bases short, with 5 bases between.

This chain connects TRBV5-6 to TRBJ2-4, with 9 bases lining up with TRBD1. Per the germline V gene, CDR1 is SGHDT and CDR2 is YYEEEE. V dropped 3 bases and J dropped 3; count of bases not matched to a gene: 13. The CDR3 is made up of 18 amino acids. This chain's CDR3 is CASSSDRGQGRGKNIQYF. The CDR3 DNA reads as TGTGCCAGCAGCTCCGACCGGGGACAGGGTCGCGGCAAAAACATTCAGTACTTC. Using reference TRBV5-6 and TRBJ2-4 for the parts outside the CDR3, the full variable domain is DAGVTQSPTHLIKTRGQQVTLRCSPKSGHDTVSWYQQALGQGPQFIFQYYEEEERQRGNFPDRFSGHQFPNYSSELNVNALLLGDSALYLCASSSDRGQGRGKNIQYFGAGTRLSVL.

This clone was detected only a few times. V usage is TRBV19 and J usage is TRBJ1-4; D is unresolved. Germline V CDR1 and CDR2: LNHDA, SQIVND (reference sequence). Deletions cut 2 bases from V and 10 bases from J, with 8 bases between. The CDR3 runs to 12 residues. Here the CDR3 DNA reads TGTGCCAGTAGTATAAGCAAGGCAAAACTGTTTTTT. This codes for CASSISKAKLFF. The whole variable domain, remainder taken from reference TRBV19 and TRBJ1-4, is DGGITQSPKYLFRKEGQNVTLSCEQNLNHDAMYWYRQDPGQGLRLIYYSQIVNDFQKGDIAEGYSVSREKKESFPLTVTSAQKNPTAFYLCASSISKAKLFFGSGTQLSVL.

The J gene is TRBJ1-5, the V gene TRBV27; D uncertain. The germline CDR1 and CDR2 sequences are MNHEY and SMNVEV (reference sequence). V was clipped by 5 bases and J by 15 bases, with 20 bases between them. The CDR3 has 13 residues. The chain's CDR3 is CASSPTTRTEAHF. The CDR3 DNA follows: TGTGCCAGCAGTCCTACTACCCGGACCGAAGCGCATTTT.

The J gene is TRBJ2-1, the V gene TRBV28; 9 bases match TRBD1. Per the germline V gene, CDR1 is MDHEN and CDR2 is SYDVKM. After removal of 6 bases from V and 8 bases from J, the junction contained 11 bases not matched to a gene. CDR3 length: 15 residues. CDR3 protein: CASSEVRGQGHEQFF. CDR3 in DNA: TGTGCCAGCAGCGAAGTCCGAGGACAGGGGCATGAGCAGTTCTTC.

J is TRBJ2-4 and V is TRBV18; D is perhaps TRBD1 or TRBD2 (6 bases each). V lost 3 bases, J lost 5 bases, and 14 bases lay in between. The CDR3 consists of 15 residues. Germline V CDR1 and CDR2: KGHSH, LQKENI. The CDR3 DNA follows: TGTGCCAGCTCACCGGTCGACGGGGGCCAAAACATTCAGTACTTC. It is translated as CASSPVDGGQNIQYF.

V usage is TRBV9 and J usage is TRBJ1-3; maybe TRBD1 (6 bases). CDR1 and CDR2 from the germline V gene are SGDLS and YYNGEE. The CDR3 extends over 15 amino acids. Trimming cost V 0 bases and J 2 bases, with 9 bases left between them. CDR3 protein: CASSVEGDPGNTIYF. The DNA for the CDR3 is TGTGCCAGCAGCGTAGAGGGGGATCCTGGAAACACCATATATTTT. Full variable domain (remainder filled in from reference TRBV9 and TRBJ1-3): DSGVTQTPKHLITATGQRVTLRCSPRSGDLSVYWYQQSLDQGLQFLIQYYNGEERAKGNILERFSAQQFPDLHSELNLSSLELGDSALYFCASSVEGDPGNTIYFGEGSWLTVV.